Detailed here is one TCR beta chain. Antigen specificity is unknown. The sample originates from a study of cytomegalovirus exposure and HLA in healthy donors. Study-wide results and caveats: CMV serostatus was the sole immune exposure information available. Most TCR sequences were rare, but some public TCRs occurred in many donors. A later analysis associated some 16,000 TCR beta sequences with HLA alleles at a 0.05 false discovery rate. Certain sequence variants were highly shared and formed a cluster, and this cluster was likely a sequencing artifact.

Primers included in the PCR were 60 Vbeta and 13 Jbeta primers. The method was immunoSEQ multiplex PCR; TCRdb's version includes in-frame clones alone and lacks a portion of them. Its clone listing holds about 58,000 clones. The CDR3 sequence is 17 residues long. Trimming cost V 4 bases and J 5 bases; bases outside gene matches: 11. Germline assignment: CDR1 SGHRS and CDR2 YFSETQ. The clonotype originates from a woman younger than 30 in good health and CMV-seronegative. The chain recombines TRBV5-1 with TRBJ1-6, with 8 bases lining up with TRBD1. Sample: PBMCs. The CDR3, as DNA: TGCGCCAGCAGCCCCGGGACAGGAACCACGGATAATTCACCCCTCCACTTT. This codes for CASSPGTGTTDNSPLHF. The whole variable domain, remainder taken from reference TRBV5-1 and TRBJ1-6, is KAGVTQTPRYLIKTRGQQVTLSCSPISGHRSVSWYQQTPGQGLQFLFEYFSETQRNKGNFPGRFSGRQFSNSRSEMNVSTLELGDSALYLCASSPGTGTTDNSPLHFGNGTRLTVT.